These T cell receptor beta chains were read from a single sample in a study of control samples from healthy donors and cancer patients. The data were produced by immunoSEQ multiplex PCR, yet TCRdb's version contains in-frame clones alone and is incomplete. The sample has approximately 79,000 clones, around 91% seen once. The sequenced sample consisted of blood. These TCRs come from a man over 45 in good health. Each CDR3 is given with its conserved first and last residue. D genes are given only for firm matches. The size field is filled for only some rows; it gives once, few, many or a size class.

>TRBD1|.|TRBV6-2/TRBV6-3|TRBJ1-6
TGTGCCAGCAGTTACCCAGGGGGATGGTCACCCCTCCACTTT
CASSYPGGWSPLHF
>.|.|TRBV5-8|TRBJ1-2
TGTGCCAGCAGGTTCACAAAATTGACCTATGGCTACACCTTC
CASRFTKLTYGYTF
>.|.|TRBV4-2|TRBJ2-7
TGTGCCAGCAGCCAAGATTCTCGACAGACCTACGAGCAGTACTTC
CASSQDSRQTYEQYF
>.|.|TRBV3-1/TRBV3-2|TRBJ1-6
TGTGCCAGTTCCGACAGGCTTAATTCACCCCTCCACTTT
CASSDRLNSPLHF
>TRBD1|.|TRBV5-6|TRBJ1-2
TGTGCCAGCAGCCGAGGGAGGGGGCGCGATGGCTACACCTTC
CASSRGRGRDGYTF
>TRBD1|.|TRBV29-1|TRBJ1-2
TGCAGCGTCCGACAGGGGACCCAAAGTGGCTACACCTTC
CSVRQGTQSGYTF
>.|.|TRBV27|TRBJ2-5
TGTGCCAGCCGCGCTAGAAGCGAGACCCAGTACTTC
CASRARSETQYF
>.|.|TRBV30|TRBJ1-3
TGTGCCTGGACCTTCGGAACTACTGGAAACACCATATATTTT
CAWTFGTTGNTIYF
>TRBD1|.|TRBV7-2|TRBJ1-5
TGTGCCAGCAGCTTAAAAATCAGACAGGGAGACAATCAGCCCCAGCATTTT
CASSLKIRQGDNQPQHF
>TRBD2|.|TRBV9|TRBJ2-2
TGTGCCAGCAGCGTTAGCGGGGGGAACACCGGGGAGCTGTTTTTT
CASSVSGGNTGELFF
>.|.|TRBV7-6|TRBJ1-6
TGTGCCAGCAGCTCCTCCGGGTCATATAATTCACCCCTCCACTTT
CASSSSGSYNSPLHF
>.|.|TRBV6-5|TRBJ2-7
TGTGCCAGCAGTTACCGGCGGAGCAGCTCCTACGAGCAGTACTTC
CASSYRRSSSYEQYF
>TRBD1|.|TRBV7-3|TRBJ2-7
TGTGCCAGCAGTCTGACAGGGGGCTCCTACGAGCAGTACTTC
CASSLTGGSYEQYF
>TRBD2|.|TRBV25-1|TRBJ2-1
TGTGCCAGCAGTGAGTCGGGACTAGCGGCCAATGAGCAGTTCTTC
CASSESGLAANEQFF
>.|.|TRBV3-1/TRBV3-2|TRBJ1-1
TGTGCCAGCAGCCAAGGGGGAGGGAACACTGAAGCTTTCTTT
CASSQGGGNTEAFF
>TRBD2|.|TRBV6-2/TRBV6-3|TRBJ2-7
TGTGCCAGCAGTTACTCTGGGACTAGCATAATAACCTACGAGCAGTACTTC
CASSYSGTSIITYEQYF
>.|.|TRBV27|TRBJ1-2
TGTGCCAGCAGTATTTCTGGGAGGACAGCCCGTCACTATGGCTACACCTTC
CASSISGRTARHYGYTF
>TRBD1|once|TRBV5-1|TRBJ1-4
TGCGCCAGCAGCCCCCGGGACAGGGGAGGCCGACAGAATGAAAAACTGTTTTTT
CASSPRDRGGRQNEKLFF
>.|.|TRBV7-6|TRBJ2-5
TGTGCCAGTCAGGGGTTTGGGCGGGCACGGAGGAACACAAAAGAGACCCAGTACTTC
CASQGFGRARRNTKETQYF
>.|.|TRBV4-2|TRBJ2-2
TGTGCCAGCAGCCAACGAACGAACACCGGGGAGCTGTTTTTT
CASSQRTNTGELFF
>.|.|TRBV7-9|TRBJ1-3
TGTGCCAGCAGCTTAAGTAGCTCTGGAAACACCATATATTTT
CASSLSSSGNTIYF
>.|few|TRBV11-2|TRBJ2-3
TGTGCCAGCAGCTTAGTTAGAAGTCCCCCCGGGTTATTT
CASSLVRSPPGLF
>TRBD1|.|TRBV30|TRBJ1-5
TGTGCCTGGGGATACAGGGGGGGCAATCAGCCCCAGCATTTT
CAWGYRGGNQPQHF
>TRBD2|.|TRBV5-1|TRBJ2-7
TGCGCCAGCAGCTTGGCCTCTAGCGGAGAATACGAGCAGTACTTC
CASSLASSGEYEQYF
>.|.|TRBV7-6|TRBJ1-6
TGTGCCAGCAGCTCGGCCAGAGCCAATTCACCCCTCCACTTT
CASSSARANSPLHF
>TRBD1|.|TRBV11-2|TRBJ1-3
TGTGCCAGCAGCTTTAACGACAGGGTAGATGGAAACACCATATATTTT
CASSFNDRVDGNTIYF
>.|.|TRBV6-1|TRBJ2-5
TGTGCCAGCAGTGAATCTCTTTTAACCCAGTACTTC
CASSESLLTQYF
>.|.|TRBV2|TRBJ1-1
TGTGCCAGCAGTGGGGGCACTGAAGCTTTCTTT
CASSGGTEAFF
>.|once|TRBV5-6|TRBJ1-6
TGTGCCAGCAGCTTTCTGGTGGGTTCACCCCTCCACTTT
CASSFLVGSPLHF
>TRBD2|.|TRBV6-2/TRBV6-3|TRBJ2-1
TGTGCCAGCAGTTACCCGGGCGGGGGGGCCGATGAGCAGTTCTTC
CASSYPGGGADEQFF
>.|.|TRBV5-5|TRBJ2-1
TGTGCCAGCAGCTTTGCAAGGGGGGGACCCTACAATGAGCAGTTCTTC
CASSFARGGPYNEQFF
>.|.|TRBV5-1|TRBJ1-2
TGCGCCAGCAGCTTGGCCTTCCGGGGGCCTTACTATGGCTACACCTTC
CASSLAFRGPYYGYTF
>TRBD2|once|TRBV7-3|TRBJ2-1
TGTGCCAGCAGCTTATCAACTAGCGGGGGGTACAATGAGCAGTTCTTC
CASSLSTSGGYNEQFF
>.|.|TRBV19|TRBJ1-5
TGTGCCAGTAGGGTTGGGGAAAGAATGAGGCAGCCCCAGCATTTT
CASRVGERMRQPQHF
>.|.|TRBV11-3|TRBJ2-7
TGTGCCAGCAGCCTCACAGGGTCAAACGAGCAGTACTTC
CASSLTGSNEQYF
>.|once|TRBV5-5|TRBJ2-1
TGTGCCAGCAGCTTGTCCTGGGGGAAGGATGAGCAGTTCTTC
CASSLSWGKDEQFF
>.|.|TRBV12-3/TRBV12-4|TRBJ1-1
TGTGCCAGCAGTTTTAGTTACACTGAAGCTTTCTTT
CASSFSYTEAFF
>TRBD1|.|TRBV18|TRBJ1-4
TGTGCCAGCTCACCACGGGACAAGGGACAGGAAAAACTGTTTTTT
CASSPRDKGQEKLFF
>.|.|TRBV5-6|TRBJ2-7
TGTGCCAGCAGCTTGGCCGCAGACTACGAGCAGTACTTC
CASSLAADYEQYF
>TRBD2|.|TRBV4-1|TRBJ2-5
TGCGCCAGCAGCAACCGGGACTATCAAGAGACCCAGTACTTC
CASSNRDYQETQYF
>.|few|TRBV7-3|TRBJ1-6
TGTGCCAGCAGCTTAGAAGGACGGTATAATTCACCCCTCCACTTT
CASSLEGRYNSPLHF
>TRBD1|.|TRBV7-2|TRBJ2-2
TGTGCCAGCAGCCCGGGGACAGGCGGCGTATTCCGGGAGCTGTTTTTT
CASSPGTGGVFRELFF
>TRBD1|.|TRBV7-6|TRBJ1-1
TGTGCCAGCAGCGGGTACAGGGGGCTTAAGAACACTGAAGCTTTCTTT
CASSGYRGLKNTEAFF
>.|.|TRBV6-6|TRBJ1-4
TGTGCCAGCAGTTACACCGGACTTGGGGAAAAACTGTTTTTT
CASSYTGLGEKLFF
>.|.|TRBV7-2|TRBJ1-2
TGTGCCAGCACCGTGTACAGATATGGCTACACCTTC
CASTVYRYGYTF
>.|.|TRBV11-3|TRBJ2-3
TGTGCCAGCAGCCCCCAGGCTGGCTTGGTGGCAGATACGCAGTATTTT
CASSPQAGLVADTQYF
>.|.|TRBV2|TRBJ1-1
TGTGCCAGCAATACACCCAGAGAGTGGAACACTGAAGCTTTCTTT
CASNTPREWNTEAFF
>TRBD1|.|TRBV13|TRBJ2-7
TGTGCCAGCAGCCCACGGGACAGGCGAAACGAGCAGTACTTC
CASSPRDRRNEQYF